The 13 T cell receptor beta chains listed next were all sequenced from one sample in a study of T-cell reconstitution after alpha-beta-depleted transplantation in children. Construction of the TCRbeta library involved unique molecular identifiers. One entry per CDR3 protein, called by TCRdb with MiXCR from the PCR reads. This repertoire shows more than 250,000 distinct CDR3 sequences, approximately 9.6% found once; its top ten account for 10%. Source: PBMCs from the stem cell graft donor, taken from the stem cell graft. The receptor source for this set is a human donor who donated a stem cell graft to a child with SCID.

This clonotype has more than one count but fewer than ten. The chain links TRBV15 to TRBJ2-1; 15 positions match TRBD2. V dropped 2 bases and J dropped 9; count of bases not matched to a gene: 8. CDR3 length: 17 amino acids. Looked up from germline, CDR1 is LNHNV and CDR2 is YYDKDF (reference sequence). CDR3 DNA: TGTGCCACCAGCAGACCCTGGACTAGCGGGGGGGCCGGTGAGCAGTTCTTC. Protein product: CATSRPWTSGGAGEQFF.

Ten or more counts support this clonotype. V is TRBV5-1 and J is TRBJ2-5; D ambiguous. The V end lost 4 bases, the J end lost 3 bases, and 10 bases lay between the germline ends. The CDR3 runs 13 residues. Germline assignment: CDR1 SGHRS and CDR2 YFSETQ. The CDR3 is CASSPGWEETQYF. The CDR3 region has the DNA TGCGCCAGCAGCCCCGGATGGGAAGAGACCCAGTACTTC.

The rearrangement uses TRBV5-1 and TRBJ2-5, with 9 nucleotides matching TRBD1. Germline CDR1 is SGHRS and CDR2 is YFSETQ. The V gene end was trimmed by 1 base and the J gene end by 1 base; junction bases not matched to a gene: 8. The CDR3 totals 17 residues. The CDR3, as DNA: TGCGCCAGCAGCTTGTCCACCGGGACAGGGTTCCAAGAGACCCAGTACTTC. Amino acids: CASSLSTGTGFQETQYF.

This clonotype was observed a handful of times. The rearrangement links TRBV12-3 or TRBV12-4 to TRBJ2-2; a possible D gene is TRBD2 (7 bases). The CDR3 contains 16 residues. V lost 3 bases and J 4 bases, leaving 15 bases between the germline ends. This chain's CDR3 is CASSFWGGRRTGELFF. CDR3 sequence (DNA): TGTGCCAGCAGTTTTTGGGGGGGCCGGCGCACCGGGGAGCTGTTTTTT.

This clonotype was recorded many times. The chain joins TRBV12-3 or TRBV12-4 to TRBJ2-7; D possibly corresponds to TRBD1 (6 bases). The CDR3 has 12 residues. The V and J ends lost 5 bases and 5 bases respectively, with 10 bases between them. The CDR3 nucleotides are TGTGCCAGCAGTACCGGACAGCACGAGCAGTACTTC. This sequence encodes CASSTGQHEQYF.

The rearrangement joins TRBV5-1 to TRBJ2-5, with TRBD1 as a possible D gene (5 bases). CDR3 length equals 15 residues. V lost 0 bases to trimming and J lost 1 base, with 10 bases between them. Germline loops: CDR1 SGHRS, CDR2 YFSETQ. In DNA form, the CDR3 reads TGCGCCAGCAGCTTGGAGGTGGGGCCCCAAGAGACCCAGTACTTC. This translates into CASSLEVGPQETQYF.

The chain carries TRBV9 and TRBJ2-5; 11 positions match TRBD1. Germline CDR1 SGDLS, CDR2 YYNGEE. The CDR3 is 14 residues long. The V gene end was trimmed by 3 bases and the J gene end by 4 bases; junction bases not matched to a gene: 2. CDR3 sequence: CASSGTGGLETQYF. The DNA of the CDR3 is TGTGCCAGCAGCGGGACAGGGGGCCTAGAGACCCAGTACTTC.

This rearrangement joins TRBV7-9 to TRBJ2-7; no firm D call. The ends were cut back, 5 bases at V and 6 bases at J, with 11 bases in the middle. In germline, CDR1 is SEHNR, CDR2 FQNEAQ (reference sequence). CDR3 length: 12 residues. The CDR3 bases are TGTGCCAGCAGCATCCCCCTCGGCGAGCAGTACTTC. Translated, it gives CASSIPLGEQYF.

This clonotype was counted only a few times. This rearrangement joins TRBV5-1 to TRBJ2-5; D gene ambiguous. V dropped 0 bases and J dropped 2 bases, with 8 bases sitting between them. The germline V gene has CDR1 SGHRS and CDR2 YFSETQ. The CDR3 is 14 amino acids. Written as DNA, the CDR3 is TGCGCCAGCAGCTTGGAATTCAGTCAAGAGACCCAGTACTTC. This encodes CASSLEFSQETQYF.

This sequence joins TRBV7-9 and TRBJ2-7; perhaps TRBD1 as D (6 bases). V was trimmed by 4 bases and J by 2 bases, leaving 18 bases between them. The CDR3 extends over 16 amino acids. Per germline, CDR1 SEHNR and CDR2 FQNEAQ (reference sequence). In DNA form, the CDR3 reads TGTGCCAGCAGCTCCGGGGTCCCGGACAGAGCCTACGAGCAGTACTTC. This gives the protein CASSSGVPDRAYEQYF.

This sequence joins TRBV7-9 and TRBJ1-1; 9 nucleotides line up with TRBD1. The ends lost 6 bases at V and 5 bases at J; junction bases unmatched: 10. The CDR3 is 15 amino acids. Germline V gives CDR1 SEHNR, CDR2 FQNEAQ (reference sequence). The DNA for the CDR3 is TGTGCCAGCAGACAAACCGGGACAGGGTGGACTGAAGCTTTCTTT. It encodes CASRQTGTGWTEAFF.

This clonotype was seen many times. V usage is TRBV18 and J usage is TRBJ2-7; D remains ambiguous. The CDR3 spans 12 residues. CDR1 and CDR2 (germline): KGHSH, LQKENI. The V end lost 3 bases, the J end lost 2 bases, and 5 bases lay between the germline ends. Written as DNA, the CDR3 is TGTGCCAGCTCACCCCTCCCCTACGAGCAGTACTTC. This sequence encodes CASSPLPYEQYF.

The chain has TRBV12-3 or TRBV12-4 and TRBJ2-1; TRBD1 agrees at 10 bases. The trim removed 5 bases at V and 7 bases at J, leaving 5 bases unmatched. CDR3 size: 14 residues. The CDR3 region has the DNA TGTGCCAGCAGTACGGGGACAGGGGCGAATGAGCAGTTCTTC. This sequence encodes CASSTGTGANEQFF.